This entry is about one TCR beta chain. This sample is part of a study of blood T cell repertoires in COVID-19. V gave up 9 bases and J gave up 2 bases; unmatched junction bases: 1. The germline gives CDR1 KGHDR, CDR2 SFDVKD. This CDR3 has 14 amino acids. Study processing details: By means of reference gene primer amplification, nucleated cell counts were estimated. Libraries were prepared by immunoSEQ multiplex PCR; TCRdb keeps only in-frame clonotypes and omits some of them. That table supplies the V and J calls and clone size; D and trimming were determined from the DNA. The table lists approximately 170,000 clones, approximately 84% of them singletons, with roughly 3% in the top ten. Two negative PCRs, clearance, or symptom resolution characterized the recovered Cohort 3 donors.

This sequence originates from a woman aged 30 to 39 who had recovered from COVID-19. V is TRBV24-1 and J is TRBJ2-1; 12 bases align to TRBD2. Sequencing used PBMCs or T cells enriched from blood (not recorded which). CDR3 residues: CATSSGRAYNEQFF. The CDR3, as DNA: TGTGCCACCTCTAGCGGGAGGGCCTACAATGAGCAGTTCTTC.